The TCR beta chain described here comes from a study of identical twins (dated by TCRdb to about 2016). General notes on the study: To test whether fetal clonotypes persist, the study used deep sequencing on TCR alpha and beta repertoires from monozygotic twins, unrelated adults of various ages, and cord blood. To rule out contamination, the twin experiments were replicated at different times with different library preparation protocols. The paper as a whole reports these results and caveats: Recombination models systematically underestimated out-of-frame TCR alpha sharing in monozygotic twins but agreed with sharing between unrelated individuals. Abundant cord blood beta clonotypes carried fewer insertions; young adult naive repertoires showed a weaker similar trend, while memory repertoires showed none. In beta out-of-frame sequences, excess twin sharing was weaker, because having fewer shared sequences lowered the signal-to-noise ratio. Because the same donors could not be followed over many years, conclusions were based on cross-sectional statistical analysis. Zero-insertion analyses could be partly confounded by invariant T cells such as MAIT and iNKT, though diverse VJ usage argued against such confounding for most clonotypes. Out-of-frame TCR alpha sequences shared between twins showed an excess of low generation-probability sequences compared with coincidental sharing between unrelated individuals.

All donors were healthy Caucasians. Three unrelated non-twin adults were also sequenced: a male aged 18 to 30, a male aged 50 to 60 and a female aged 50 to 60. Miltenyi CD45RO+ enrichment and human naive T-cell isolation kits were used to isolate memory (CD45RO+) and naive T cells from PBMC. For CDR1 and CDR2, the germline V gene (reference sequence) lists SGHAT and FQDESV. Trimming accounts for 2 bases at V and 0 bases at J, while the number of junction bases matched to no gene is 7. The CDR3 spans 19 residues, from the cysteine through the phenylalanine. Only CDR3 DNA remains: 57 bases, in frame from the first base. Library preparation was by 5' RACE. The listed sequencing device is Illumina HiSeq 2000. Template switching added a universal primer binding site, and the final cDNA carried a unique molecular identifier that allowed TCR cDNA molecules to be counted accurately. Specific primers in the conserved constant-segment region were used to synthesize first-strand cDNA for TCR alpha and beta chains. To control for contamination, every cDNA library was double barcoded, receiving both a SMART-Mk sample barcode and Illumina barcodes. TruSeq adapter sequences and Illumina sample barcodes were added in two successive PCR steps. The TCR alpha and beta cDNA libraries were sequenced on the Illumina HiSeq platform using custom primers. In the original analysis: Unique molecular identifiers were extracted from raw reads with MiGEC, and CDR3 positions were determined with MiXCR. For each individual, recombination models were inferred using an EM algorithm with the repgenHMM and IGoR tools. The tcR package in R was used for shared clonotype analysis, with sharing normalized by the product of cloneset sizes. Out-of-frame nonproductive sequences were analyzed to study raw recombination free of thymic and clonal selection effects. TCRdb reworked the public reads: Q25 trimming with fastp, MiXCR clone assembly, productive beta chains retained. CDR3 protein sequences are deduplicated, and each keeps its most common genes and DNA. The authors' filters were not applied to this entry. For this sample there are around 670,000 distinct CDR3 sequences; around 6% appear just once. Clones ranked in the top ten supply around 1.7% of the sample.

There are a few counts of this clonotype. No cognate antigen has been identified for it. The input lacks base qualities; no much larger clone sits a single base away. The chain couples TRBV11-1 to TRBJ2-1, with 13 bases matching TRBD2. Sequences were obtained from naive T cells sorted from blood. Explained via the paper, the cell subset or site label denotes: cells isolated with a human naive T-cell isolation kit. This sequence was found in a man younger than 30 in good health. The CDR3 amino acid sequence is: CASSLMVGLAGTSYNEQFF. The base sequence is TGTGCCAGCAGCTTAATGGTGGGACTAGCGGGGACCTCCTACAATGAGCAGTTCTTC.